The sample holds many counts of the clone carrying this T cell receptor beta chain. Its antigen is undetermined. CDR1 and CDR2 (germline): MDHEN, SYDVKM. Trimming stripped 6 bases from V and 0 bases from J, with 2 bases between. The CDR3 totals 12 residues. The data stem from a study of regulatory T cells in long-lasting Graves disease. On the study more broadly: The term persistent Graves' disease signified upward of 5 years on antithyroid drugs with positive TSH receptor antibodies. Points from the study as a whole: Persistent cases favored TRBV28, TRBJ1-2 and TRBJ2-5.

Stated time point: persistent/refractory GD, antithyroid drugs over 5 years with positive TRAb. Construction of the TCR library relied on RNA isolated from PBMCs. Arm-PCR with iRepertoire HTBI primers amplified the CDR3 regions for these TCR beta libraries. A single record per CDR3 protein comes from TCRdb applying MiXCR to the multiplex PCR reads. The sample has about 470,000 distinct CDR3 sequences, around a fifth seen once. Material: peripheral blood mononuclear cells (PBMCs), obtained when the disease was refractory, from a patient treated with antithyroid drugs. The chain combines TRBV28 with TRBJ1-4, with D hard to call. The clonotype originates from a female donor with Graves disease. CDR3 sequence: CASRSTNEKLFF. The CDR3 region has the DNA TGTGCCAGCAGATCAACTAATGAAAAACTGTTTTTT. Filled out from reference TRBV28 and TRBJ1-4, the complete variable domain reads DVKVTQSSRYLVKRTGEKVFLECVQDMDHENMFWYRQDPGLGLRLIYFSYDVKMKEKGDIPEGYSVSREKKERFSLILESASTNQTSMYLCASRSTNEKLFFGSGTQLSVL.